The T cell receptor beta chain under discussion was sequenced for a study of cytomegalovirus exposure and HLA in healthy donors. Overall study: HLA-typed donors were the source of 80 million to 90 million unique TCRs, which an early data release held. Regarding the study as a whole: Several top significant clusters appeared, in a later analysis, to be linked to common viral pathogens. The Asian-associated ancestry cluster reportedly had fewer N-insertions than the approximately 700-donor mean in a later analysis.

To note about this clone: Its antigen remains unknown.

V shed 0 bases and J shed 7 bases, with 7 bases lying between them. The germline V gene has CDR1 MGHRA and CDR2 YSYEKL. The CDR3 sequence is 14 residues long. In the PCR, 60 Vbeta and 13 Jbeta primers were used. Sequenced by immunoSEQ multiplex PCR; TCRdb stores in-frame clones only, minus some. This sample's clone table lists 55,000 or so clones. J is TRBJ1-6 and V is TRBV4-1; D perhaps matches TRBD1 (5 bases). This receptor was identified in a woman aged 45-59 years in good health and CMV-seropositive. The sequenced sample consisted of PBMCs. The CDR3 DNA is TGCGCCAGCAGCCAAGATCGGGGGAATTCACCCCTCCACTTT. Translated: CASSQDRGNSPLHF.